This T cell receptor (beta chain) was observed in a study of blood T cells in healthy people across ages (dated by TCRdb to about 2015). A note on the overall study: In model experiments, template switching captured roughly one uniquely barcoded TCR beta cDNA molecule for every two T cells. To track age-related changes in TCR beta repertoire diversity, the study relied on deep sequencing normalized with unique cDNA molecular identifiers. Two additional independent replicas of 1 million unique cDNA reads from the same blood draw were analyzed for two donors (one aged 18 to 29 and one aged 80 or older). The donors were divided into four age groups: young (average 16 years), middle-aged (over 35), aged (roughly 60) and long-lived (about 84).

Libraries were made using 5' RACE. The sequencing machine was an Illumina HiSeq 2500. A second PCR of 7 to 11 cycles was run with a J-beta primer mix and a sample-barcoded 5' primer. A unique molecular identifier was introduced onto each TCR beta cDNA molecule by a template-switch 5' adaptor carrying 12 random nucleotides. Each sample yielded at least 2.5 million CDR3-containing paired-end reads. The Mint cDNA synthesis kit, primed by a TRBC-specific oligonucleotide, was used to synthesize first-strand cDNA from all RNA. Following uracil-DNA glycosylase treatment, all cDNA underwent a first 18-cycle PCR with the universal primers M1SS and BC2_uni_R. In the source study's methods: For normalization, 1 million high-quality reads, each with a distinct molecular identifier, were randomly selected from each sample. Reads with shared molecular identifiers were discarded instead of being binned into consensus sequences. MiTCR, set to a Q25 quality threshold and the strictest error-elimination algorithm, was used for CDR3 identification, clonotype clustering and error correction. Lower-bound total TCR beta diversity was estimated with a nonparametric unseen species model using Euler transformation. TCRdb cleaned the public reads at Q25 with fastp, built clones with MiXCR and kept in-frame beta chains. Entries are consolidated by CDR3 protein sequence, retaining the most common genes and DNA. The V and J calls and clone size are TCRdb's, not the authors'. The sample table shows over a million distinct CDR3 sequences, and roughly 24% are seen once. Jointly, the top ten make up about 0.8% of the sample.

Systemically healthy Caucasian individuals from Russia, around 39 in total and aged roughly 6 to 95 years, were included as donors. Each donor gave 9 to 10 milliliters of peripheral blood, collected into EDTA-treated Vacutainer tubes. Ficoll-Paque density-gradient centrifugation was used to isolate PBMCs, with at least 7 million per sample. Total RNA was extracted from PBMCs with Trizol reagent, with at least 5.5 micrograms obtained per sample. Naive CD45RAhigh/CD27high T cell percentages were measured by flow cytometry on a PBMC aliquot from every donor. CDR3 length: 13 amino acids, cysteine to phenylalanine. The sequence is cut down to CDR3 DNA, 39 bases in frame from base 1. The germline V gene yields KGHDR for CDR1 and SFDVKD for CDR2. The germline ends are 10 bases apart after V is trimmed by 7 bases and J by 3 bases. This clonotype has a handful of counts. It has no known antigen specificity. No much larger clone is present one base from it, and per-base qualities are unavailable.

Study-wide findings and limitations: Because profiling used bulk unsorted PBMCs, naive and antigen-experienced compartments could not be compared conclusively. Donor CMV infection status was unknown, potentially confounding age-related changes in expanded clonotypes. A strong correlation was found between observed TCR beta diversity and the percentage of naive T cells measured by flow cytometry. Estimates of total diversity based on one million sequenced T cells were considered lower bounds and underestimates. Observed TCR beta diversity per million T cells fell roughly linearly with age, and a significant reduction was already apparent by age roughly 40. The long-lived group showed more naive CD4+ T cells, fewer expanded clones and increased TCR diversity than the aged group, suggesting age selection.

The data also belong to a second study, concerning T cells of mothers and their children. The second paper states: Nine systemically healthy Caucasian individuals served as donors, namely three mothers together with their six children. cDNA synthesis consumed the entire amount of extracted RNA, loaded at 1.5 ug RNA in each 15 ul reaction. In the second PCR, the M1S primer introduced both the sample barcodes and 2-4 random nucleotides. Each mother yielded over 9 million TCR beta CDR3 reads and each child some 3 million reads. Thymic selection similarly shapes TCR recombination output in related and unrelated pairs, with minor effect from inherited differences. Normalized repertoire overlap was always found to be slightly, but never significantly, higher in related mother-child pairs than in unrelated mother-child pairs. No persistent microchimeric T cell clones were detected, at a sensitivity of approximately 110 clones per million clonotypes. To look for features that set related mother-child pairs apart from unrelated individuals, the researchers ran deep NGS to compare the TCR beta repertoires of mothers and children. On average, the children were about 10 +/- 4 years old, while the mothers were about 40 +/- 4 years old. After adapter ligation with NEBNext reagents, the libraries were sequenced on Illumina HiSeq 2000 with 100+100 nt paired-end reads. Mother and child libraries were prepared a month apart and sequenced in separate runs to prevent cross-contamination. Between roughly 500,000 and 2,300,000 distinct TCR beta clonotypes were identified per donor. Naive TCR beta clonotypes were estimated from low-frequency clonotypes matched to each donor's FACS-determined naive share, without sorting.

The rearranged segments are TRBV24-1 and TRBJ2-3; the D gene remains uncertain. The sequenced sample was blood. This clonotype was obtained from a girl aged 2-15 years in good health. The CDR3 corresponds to CATRTRETDTQYF. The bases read TGTGCCACCAGGACAAGAGAAACAGATACGCAGTATTTT.